This entry is about one T cell receptor (beta chain). Which antigen it targets is not known. Germline is not matched at one junction end, which may reflect a read error. Other DNA sequences in the same sample also yield this CDR3. The germline V gene yields KGHSH for CDR1 and LQKENI for CDR2. The CDR3 holds 13 amino acids from the cysteine to the phenylalanine. Only the CDR3 portion is preserved as DNA: 39 bases, with reading frame beginning at the first base. The cohort was made up of roughly 670 healthy bone marrow donors. Cohort members were all nominally healthy when sampled, although unrecorded immune exposures were likely present. The donor tested CMV seronegative and was one of the 352 seronegative cohort members. A peripheral blood sample was collected from each donor, and TCR beta sequencing was performed on peripheral blood mononuclear cells. Genomic DNA extraction from the blood cell samples was performed with the Qiagen DNeasy Blood Extraction Kit.

This entry is derived from a study of cytomegalovirus exposure and HLA in healthy donors (dated by TCRdb to about 2017). Notes on the research overall: In an earlier analysis of approximately 500 of the donors, around 300 Gb of sequence data and 100 million or so unique TCR beta sequences from about 180 million T cells were reported. Class I and class II HLA loci were covered by the typing at four-digit resolution. Typing coverage varied by locus: about 620-630 donors for A, B, C, DRB1 and DQB1; roughly 520 for DQA1; 606 for DPA1; roughly 470 for DPB1. An earlier analysis of 587 of the donors applied high-throughput TCR beta sequencing to assess whether each TCR beta V gene segment acted as functional or pseudogenic. A separate validation cohort of over a hundred different subjects was used in addition to the 666-subject first cohort. A later analysis re-analyzed previously published TCR beta repertoires from several hundred donors and added high-resolution HLA genotyping to study TCR occurrence patterns. About five DR-DQ haplotypes were treated as single units for association and clustering because of strong linkage in the cohort. Donor age, sex, ethnicity and CMV serostatus were collected together with the repertoire data. Across approximately 400 genotyped donors of the cohort, an average of approximately 200,000 unique TCR beta nucleotide sequences per donor were sequenced, and around 20% of those sequences were non-productive. To predict cytomegalovirus infection status, the study brought together high-throughput TCR immunosequencing, statistical association of individual TCRs with disease status, and machine learning. A later genetic analysis used genome-wide SNP genotypes for about three fifths of the 666 donors, treating that subset as a discovery cohort. An early release covering about 600 HLA-typed donors comprised about 320 gigabases of sequencing data and around 80 million unique TCR sequences. Among the roughly 400 genotyped donors, more than 70% belonged to the genetic ancestry cluster associated with self-reported Caucasian donors. The study aimed to test whether signatures of past pathogen exposure could be identified by cataloging public T cell receptors. All discovery cohort repertoires had been generated on a single sequencing platform. The later analysis used no new phenotypic data to find candidate immune exposures, relying instead on TCR beta sequences and their occurrence across donors. The T cell repertoires of around 670 subjects were profiled by immunosequencing and related to cytomegalovirus serostatus.

The method behind the library was the immunoSEQ multiplex PCR assay. A mixture of 60 forward primers for TCR Vbeta segments and 13 reverse primers for TCR Jbeta segments was used in the multiplex PCR. A multiplex PCR assay on genomic DNA amplified the CDR3 region of rearranged TCR beta genes. Amplified TCR beta libraries were sequenced as 87-base-pair reads on the Illumina HiSeq System. Concerning the study's data processing: In a later analysis, roughly 80 million unique TCR beta chains were counted across the 690 or so repertoires, and roughly 11 million of these chains were shared by at least two donors. To remove PCR and sequencing errors, raw reads were error-corrected and collapsed into unique sequences using a nearest-neighbor algorithm that merged closely related sequences. Alignment of CDR3 sequences to IMGT reference sequences was used to assign V, D and J gene segments. Each retained sequence needed at least a six-nucleotide match to both a V gene segment and a J gene segment. A rearrangement was called productive if the CDR3 had no stop codons and remained in frame with V and J, and every other rearrangement was called non-productive. Following IMGT convention, CDR3 was defined as the stretch from the second conserved V-encoded cysteine to the conserved J-encoded phenylalanine. The earlier analysis of more than 450 of the donors excluded sequences that lacked an unambiguous match to a single V gene segment. An earlier analysis of a few hundred of the donors called V segments functional above 56.7% productive rearrangements and segregating when the between-donor standard deviation exceeded 5%. A statistical classification framework was developed to diagnose cytomegalovirus status using the catalog of TCR beta chain sequences. A later analysis assigned V and J genes by comparing TCR nucleotide sequences with IMGT/GENE-DB human TR gene sequences. In a later analysis, CDR3 sequences and most-parsimonious VDJ recombination scenarios were assigned using the TCRdist pipeline. A later analysis defined each TCR beta chain by its CDR3 amino acid sequence plus V-gene family, and excluded reads lacking a unique V-gene family. A later analysis removed several hundred highly shared, low-generation-probability nucleotide sequences to deal with suspected cross-contamination and a sequencing artifact. In a later analysis, a clonal expansion index was calculated for each public chain from normalized within-repertoire ranks of inferred template counts. In a later analysis, generation probabilities were computed with a VDJ recombination model fitted to out-of-frame rearrangements, and the resulting probabilities were checked against IGoR. A later analysis scored TCR-TCR, TCR-HLA and TCR-CMV co-occurrence with hypergeometric tests, applying a repertoire-size bias correction to TCR pairs. In a later analysis, false discovery rates were estimated by permuting HLA or CMV assignments 20 times. In a later analysis, co-occurring TCRs were grouped with DBSCAN, and TCRdist sequence similarity was added when clustering was performed within HLA-allele-positive subsets. Repertoires with fewer than 30,000 or more than 120,000 public chains were left out of co-occurrence clustering, as were roughly five repertoires with anomalous nucleotide sharing. This immuneACCESS table, as held by TCRdb, lists in-frame sequences with V and J called but not all clones. Of the missing ones, under half trace to an unresolved V gene in checked studies; the others have no known cause. The D gene and trimming were derived from the DNA, and the V and J assignments and clone size from that table. The sample table includes about 79,000 clones. The biggest ten clones account for approximately 4.2% of the sample.

Study-wide findings and limitations: Correlated functional status among segregating V segments might reflect linkage disequilibrium, but an unknown experimental factor could not be ruled out. Across donors, most TCR sequences were observed very rarely, whereas some public TCRs were present in many individuals. A later genetic analysis associated a missense DCLRE1C variant with V-gene and J-gene trimming of TCR beta chains, and an independent cohort replicated the association. Because counts were too low, approximately 15 rarely observed V segments, including chromosome 9 orphons, were excluded from the earlier analysis of 587 of the donors. Most CMV-associated TCR beta chains appeared to be HLA-restricted in a later analysis, and the HLA associations seemed to be driven largely by CMV exposure. A group of highly shared sequence variants was considered likely to be a technical artifact of the sequencing pipeline. A later analysis found that HLA-associated TCR beta chains were more clonally expanded and had lower generation probabilities than equally common non-associated chains. For the cohort, immune exposure information was limited to CMV serostatus. The study gave a list of 150 to 200 TCR beta chains associated with cytomegalovirus. In vitro tests confirmed that a few of the cytomegalovirus-associated TCR beta chains recognize cytomegalovirus antigens. In both the original and validation cohorts, the classifier was reported to diagnose cytomegalovirus status with high specificity and sensitivity. A later analysis associated 16,951 TCR beta sequences with specific HLA alleles at a false discovery rate of 0.05. In this cohort, only TCR beta chains were sequenced, and detectable features were limited by the absence of alpha or paired-chain data. Broadly in line with IMGT annotations, most TCR beta V segments showed up in productive rearrangements about 87% or about 30% of the time in an earlier analysis of 450 to 600 of the donors. In a later genetic analysis, fewer N-insertions in productive TCRs were reported among donors in an Asian-associated ancestry cluster than the roughly 700-donor mean. According to a later analysis, parvovirus B19, influenza, CMV and Epstein-Barr virus appeared linked to several top co-occurrence clusters. Assigning TCR associations to individual alleles was difficult when HLA alleles, especially DR and DQ, strongly co-occurred. A further reported finding was that TCR beta sequences accurately predicted the HLA-A and HLA-B alleles for most subjects in the first cohort. The authors suggested that the approach could potentially be extended to other disease states and immunological phenotypes. According to a later analysis, TCR association rates differed among HLA loci, with DRB1 alleles showing the most associated TCRs and HLA-C alleles showing the fewest. HLA typing was unavailable for some donors at each locus, so association tests used only the typed subset. The 87-base-pair reads could not distinguish some IMGT-functional V segments, including TRBV6-2 and TRBV6-3, so those segments were excluded. The presence/absence analyses assumed that sequencing depth was roughly uniform across donors, and that assumption may not be true.

Material: PBMCs. This sequence was found in a man younger than 45 in good health and CMV-seronegative. The V and J genes are TRBV18 and TRBJ1-1, with the identity of the D gene unclear. The CDR3 loop reads CASSSFRGAEAFF. In nucleotide form, the sequence is TGTGCCAGCTCCTCATTCAGAGGTGCTGAGGCTTTCTTT.